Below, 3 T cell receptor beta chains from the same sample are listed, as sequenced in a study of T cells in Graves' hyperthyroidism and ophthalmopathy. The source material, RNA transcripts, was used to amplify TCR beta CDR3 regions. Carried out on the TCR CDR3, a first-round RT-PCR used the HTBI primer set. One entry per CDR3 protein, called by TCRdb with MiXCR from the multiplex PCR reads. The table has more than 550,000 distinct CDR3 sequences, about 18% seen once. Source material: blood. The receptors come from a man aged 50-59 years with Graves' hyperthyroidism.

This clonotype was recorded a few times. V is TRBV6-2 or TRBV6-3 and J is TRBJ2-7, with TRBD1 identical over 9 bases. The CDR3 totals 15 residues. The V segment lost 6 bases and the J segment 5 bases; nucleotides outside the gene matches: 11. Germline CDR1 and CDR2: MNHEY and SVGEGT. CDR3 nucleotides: TGTGCCAGCAGACAACGGGGGACAGGGAGGCACGAGCAGTACTTC. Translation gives CASRQRGTGRHEQYF.

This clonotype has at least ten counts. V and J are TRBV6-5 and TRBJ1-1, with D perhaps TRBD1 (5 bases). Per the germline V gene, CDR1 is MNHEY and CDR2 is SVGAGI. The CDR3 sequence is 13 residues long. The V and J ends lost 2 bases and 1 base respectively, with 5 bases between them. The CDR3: CASSYQGNTEAFF. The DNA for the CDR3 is TGTGCCAGCAGTTACCAGGGGAACACTGAAGCTTTCTTT.

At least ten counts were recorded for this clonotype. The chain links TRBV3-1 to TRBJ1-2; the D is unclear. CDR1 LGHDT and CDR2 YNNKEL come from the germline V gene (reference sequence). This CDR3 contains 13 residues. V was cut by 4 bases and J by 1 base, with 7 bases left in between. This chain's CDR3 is CASSRNYNYGYTF. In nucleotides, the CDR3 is TGTGCCAGCAGCCGGAACTATAACTATGGCTACACCTTC.